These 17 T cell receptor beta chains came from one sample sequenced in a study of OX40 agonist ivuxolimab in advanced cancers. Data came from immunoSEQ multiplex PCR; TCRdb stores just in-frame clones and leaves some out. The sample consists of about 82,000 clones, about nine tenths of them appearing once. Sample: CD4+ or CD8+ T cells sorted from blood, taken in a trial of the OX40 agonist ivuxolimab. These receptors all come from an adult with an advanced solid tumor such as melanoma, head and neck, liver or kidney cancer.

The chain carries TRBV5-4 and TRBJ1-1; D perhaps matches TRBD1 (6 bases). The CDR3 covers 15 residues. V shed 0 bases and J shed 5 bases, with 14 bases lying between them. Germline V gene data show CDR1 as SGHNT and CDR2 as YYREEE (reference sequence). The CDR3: CASSLGSGESTEAFF. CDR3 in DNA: TGTGCCAGCAGCTTGGGTTCAGGGGAGAGTACTGAAGCTTTCTTT.

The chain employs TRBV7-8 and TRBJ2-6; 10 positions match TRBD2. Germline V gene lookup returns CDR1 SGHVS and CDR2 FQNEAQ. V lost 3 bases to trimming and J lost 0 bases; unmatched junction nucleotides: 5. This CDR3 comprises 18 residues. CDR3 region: CASSFRLAGHSGANVLTF. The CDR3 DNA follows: TGTGCCAGCAGCTTTCGACTAGCGGGCCACTCTGGGGCCAACGTCCTGACTTTC.

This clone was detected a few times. CDR3 nucleotide sequence: TGTGCCATCACCACTGGACAGGGTCGCCCTGGAAACACCATATATTTT. Amino acids: CAITTGQGRPGNTIYF. This chain joins TRBV10-3 and TRBJ1-3; 8 bases map to TRBD1. In germline, CDR1 is ENHRY, CDR2 SYGVKD. CDR3 length equals 16 residues. The junction had 10 bases not matched to a gene; V was cut back by 7 bases and J by 2 bases.

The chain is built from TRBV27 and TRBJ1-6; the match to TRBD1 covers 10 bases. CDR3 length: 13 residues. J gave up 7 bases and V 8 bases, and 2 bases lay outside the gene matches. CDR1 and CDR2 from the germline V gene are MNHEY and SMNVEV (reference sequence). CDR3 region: CASGGQGNSPLHF. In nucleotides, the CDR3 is TGTGCCAGCGGGGGACAGGGGAATTCACCCCTCCACTTT.

CDR3 loop: CASSEPRTGVYGYTF. DNA of the CDR3: TGTGCCAGCAGTGAACCCCGGACAGGGGTCTATGGCTACACCTTC. V is TRBV6-1 and J is TRBJ1-2, with 9 bases fitting TRBD1. In germline, CDR1 is MNHNS, CDR2 SASEGT. This CDR3 is built from 15 residues. V shed 2 bases and J 4 bases; nucleotides not matched to a gene: 5.

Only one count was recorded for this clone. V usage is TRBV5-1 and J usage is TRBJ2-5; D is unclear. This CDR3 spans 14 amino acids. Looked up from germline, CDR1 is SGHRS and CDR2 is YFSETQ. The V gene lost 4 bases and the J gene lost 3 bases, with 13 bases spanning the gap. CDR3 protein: CASSTALGKETQYF. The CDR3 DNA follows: TGCGCCAGCAGCACCGCCCTTGGAAAAGAGACCCAGTACTTC.

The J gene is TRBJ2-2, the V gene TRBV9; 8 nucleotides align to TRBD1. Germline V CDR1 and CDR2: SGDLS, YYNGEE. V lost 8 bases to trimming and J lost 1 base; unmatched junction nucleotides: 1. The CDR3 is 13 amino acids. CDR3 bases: TGTGCCAGTGGGACAGGGAACACCGGGGAGCTGTTTTTT. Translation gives CASGTGNTGELFF.

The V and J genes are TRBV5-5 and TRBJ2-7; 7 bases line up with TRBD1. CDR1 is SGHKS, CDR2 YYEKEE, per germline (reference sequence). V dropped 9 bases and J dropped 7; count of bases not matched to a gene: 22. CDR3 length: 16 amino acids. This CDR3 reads CATSGGPSLRFKEQYF. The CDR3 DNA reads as TGTGCCACTTCAGGGGGACCCTCCCTAAGGTTTAAGGAGCAGTACTTC.

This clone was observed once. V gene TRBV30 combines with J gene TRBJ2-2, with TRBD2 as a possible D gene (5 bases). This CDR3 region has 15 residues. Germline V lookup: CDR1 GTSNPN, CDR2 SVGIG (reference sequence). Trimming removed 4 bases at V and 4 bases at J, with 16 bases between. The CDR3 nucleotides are TGTGCCTGGACCCGACCCTCGGACTTCACCGGGGAGCTGTTTTTT. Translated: CAWTRPSDFTGELFF. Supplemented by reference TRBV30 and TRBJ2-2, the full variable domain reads SQTIHQWPATLVQPVGSPLSLECTVEGTSNPNLYWYRQAAGRGLQLLFYSVGIGQISSEVPQNLSASRPQDRQFILSSKKLLLSDSGFYLCAWTRPSDFTGELFFGEGSRLTVL.

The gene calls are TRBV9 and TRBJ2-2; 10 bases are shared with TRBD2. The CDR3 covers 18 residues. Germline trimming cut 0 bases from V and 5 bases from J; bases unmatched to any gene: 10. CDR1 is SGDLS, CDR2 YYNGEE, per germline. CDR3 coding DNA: TGTGCCAGCAGCGTAGACCGGCTAGCGGGAGATGGTACCGGGGAGCTGTTTTTT. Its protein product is CASSVDRLAGDGTGELFF.

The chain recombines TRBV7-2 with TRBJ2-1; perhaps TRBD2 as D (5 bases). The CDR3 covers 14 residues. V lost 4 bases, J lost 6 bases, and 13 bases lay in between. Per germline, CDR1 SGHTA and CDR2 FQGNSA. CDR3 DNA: TGTGCCAGCAGCTCAAGCACTAGGCGCAATGAGCAGTTCTTC. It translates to CASSSSTRRNEQFF.

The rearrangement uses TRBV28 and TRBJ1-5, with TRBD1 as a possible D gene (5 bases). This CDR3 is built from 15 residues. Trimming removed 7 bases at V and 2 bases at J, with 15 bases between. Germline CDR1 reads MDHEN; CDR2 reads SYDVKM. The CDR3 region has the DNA TGTGCCAGCACCTGGGGCGGAAAGGGCAATCAGCCCCAGCATTTT. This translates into CASTWGGKGNQPQHF.

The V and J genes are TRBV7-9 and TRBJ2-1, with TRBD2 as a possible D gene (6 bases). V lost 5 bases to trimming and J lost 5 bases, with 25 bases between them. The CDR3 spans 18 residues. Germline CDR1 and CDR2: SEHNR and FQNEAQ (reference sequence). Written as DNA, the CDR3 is TGTGCCAGCAGCGGGATCCCGGGGAGCGGGCGTGGTGACAATGAGCAGTTCTTC. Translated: CASSGIPGSGRGDNEQFF. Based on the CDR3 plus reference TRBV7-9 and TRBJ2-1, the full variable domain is DTGVSQNPRHKITKRGQNVTFRCDPISEHNRLYWYRQTLGQGPEFLTYFQNEAQLEKSRLLSDRFSAERPKGSFSTLEIQRTEQGDSAMYLCASSGIPGSGRGDNEQFFGPGTRLTVL.

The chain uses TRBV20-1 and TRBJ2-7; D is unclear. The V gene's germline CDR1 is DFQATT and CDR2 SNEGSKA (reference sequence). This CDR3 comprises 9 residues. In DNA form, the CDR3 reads TGCCGCGGTAGGTCCGAGCAGTACTTC. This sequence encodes CRGRSEQYF.

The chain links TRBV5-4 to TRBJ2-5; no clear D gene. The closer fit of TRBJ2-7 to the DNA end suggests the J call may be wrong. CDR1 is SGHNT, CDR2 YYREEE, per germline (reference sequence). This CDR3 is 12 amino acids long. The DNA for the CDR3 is TGTGCCAGCAGCTTCAGTTTCTACGAGCAGTACTTC. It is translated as CASSFSFYEQYF.

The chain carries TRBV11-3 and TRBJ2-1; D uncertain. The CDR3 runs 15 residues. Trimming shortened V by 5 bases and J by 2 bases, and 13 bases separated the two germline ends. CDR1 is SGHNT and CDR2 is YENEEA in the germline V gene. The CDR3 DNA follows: TGTGCCAGCAGCCCGAAGGCTGCCACCTACAATGAGCAGTTCTTC. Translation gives CASSPKAATYNEQFF.

The chain's CDR3 is CASSLGGGRYTGELFF. CDR3 DNA: TGCGCCAGCAGCTTGGGTGGAGGGCGTTACACCGGGGAGCTGTTTTTT. The chain joins TRBV5-1 to TRBJ2-2, with D possibly TRBD2 on 6 matching bases. V lost 0 bases and J 3 bases, leaving 12 bases between the germline ends. Germline assignment: CDR1 SGHRS and CDR2 YFSETQ. The CDR3 is made up of 16 amino acids.